This TCR beta chain is from a study of blood T cell repertoires in COVID-19. At the level of the study: Sites in the United States, Italy and Spain provided acute and convalescent COVID-19 samples. Nucleic acid was either cDNA or gDNA, and it came from T cells, B-cell-depleted T cells, or PBMCs.

Generated by immunoSEQ multiplex PCR, the TCRdb table keeps only in-frame clones and is missing some. The table has roughly 100,000 clones, 65% to 90% seen once. The germline gives CDR1 MNHEY, CDR2 SVGAGI. V lost 6 bases to trimming and J lost 4 bases, with 13 bases between them. The CDR3 spans 14 residues. The chain carries TRBV6-5 and TRBJ1-3, with D perhaps TRBD1 (6 bases). This TCR was recovered from a man aged 45-65 years with acute or convalescent COVID-19. Sample: peripheral blood. The CDR3, as DNA: TGTGCCAGCAGACGGACAGTGAGCGGAAACACCATATATTTT. This gives the protein CASRRTVSGNTIYF.